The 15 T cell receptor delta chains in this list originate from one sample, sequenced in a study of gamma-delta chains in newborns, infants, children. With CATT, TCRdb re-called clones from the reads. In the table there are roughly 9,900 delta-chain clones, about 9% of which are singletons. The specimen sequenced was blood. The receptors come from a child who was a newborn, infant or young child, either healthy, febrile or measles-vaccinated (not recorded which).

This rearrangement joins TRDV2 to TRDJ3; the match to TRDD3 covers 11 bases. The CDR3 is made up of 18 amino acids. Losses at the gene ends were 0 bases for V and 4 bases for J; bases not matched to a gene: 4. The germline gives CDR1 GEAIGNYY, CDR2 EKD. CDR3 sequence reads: CACDTWGIREWDTRQMFF. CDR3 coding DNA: TGTGCCTGTGACACCTGGGGGATACGAGAATGGGACACCCGACAGATGTTTTTC.

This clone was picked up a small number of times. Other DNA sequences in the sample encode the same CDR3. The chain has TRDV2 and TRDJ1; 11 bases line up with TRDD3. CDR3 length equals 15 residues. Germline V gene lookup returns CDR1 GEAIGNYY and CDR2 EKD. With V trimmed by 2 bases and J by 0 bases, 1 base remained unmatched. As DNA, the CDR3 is TGTGCCTGTGACAAACTGGGGGATAACACCGATAAACTCATCTTT. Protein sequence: CACDKLGDNTDKLIF.

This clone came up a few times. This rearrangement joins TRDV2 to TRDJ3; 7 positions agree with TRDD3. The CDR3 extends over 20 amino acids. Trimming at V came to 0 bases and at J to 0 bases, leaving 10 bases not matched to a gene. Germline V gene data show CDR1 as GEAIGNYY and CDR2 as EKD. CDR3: CACDTGWGSPSSWDTRQMFF. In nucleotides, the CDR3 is TGTGCCTGTGACACCGGGTGGGGGAGTCCGAGCTCCTGGGACACCCGACAGATGTTTTTC.

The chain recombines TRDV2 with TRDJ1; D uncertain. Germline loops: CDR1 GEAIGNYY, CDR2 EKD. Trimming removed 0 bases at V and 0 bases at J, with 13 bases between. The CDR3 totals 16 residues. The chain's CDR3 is CACDTVGGAYTDKLIF. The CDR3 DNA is TGTGCCTGTGACACCGTGGGAGGTGCCTACACCGATAAACTCATCTTT.

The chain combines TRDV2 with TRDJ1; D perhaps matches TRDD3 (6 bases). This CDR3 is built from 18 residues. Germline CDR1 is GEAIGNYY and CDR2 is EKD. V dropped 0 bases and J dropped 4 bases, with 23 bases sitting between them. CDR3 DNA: TGTGCCTGTGACACCGTGGGTACTGGGAGATACGAGTTCGATAAACTCATCTTT. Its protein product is CACDTVGTGRYEFDKLIF.

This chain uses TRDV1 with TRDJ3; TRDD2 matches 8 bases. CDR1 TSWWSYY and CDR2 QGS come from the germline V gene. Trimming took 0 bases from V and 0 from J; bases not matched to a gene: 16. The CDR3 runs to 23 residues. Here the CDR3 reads CALGELSFLEGGQSSWDTRQMFF. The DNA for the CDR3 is TGTGCTCTTGGGGAACTCTCCTTCCTAGAAGGGGGACAAAGCTCCTGGGACACCCGACAGATGTTTTTC.

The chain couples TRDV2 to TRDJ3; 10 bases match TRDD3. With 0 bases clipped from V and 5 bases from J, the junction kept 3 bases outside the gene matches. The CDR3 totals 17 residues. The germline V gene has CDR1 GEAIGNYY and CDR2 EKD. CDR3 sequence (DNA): TGTGCCTGTGACACCGTGGGGGATACCAGGGACACCCGACAGATGTTTTTC. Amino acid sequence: CACDTVGDTRDTRQMFF.

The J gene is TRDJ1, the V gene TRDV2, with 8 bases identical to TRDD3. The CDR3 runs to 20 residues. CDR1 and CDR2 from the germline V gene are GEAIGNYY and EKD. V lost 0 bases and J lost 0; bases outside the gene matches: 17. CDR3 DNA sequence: TGTGCCTGTGACACCGGAGGCCATGCGCTGGGGGAAACGTACACCGATAAACTCATCTTT. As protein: CACDTGGHALGETYTDKLIF.

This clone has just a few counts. CDR3 nucleotides: TGTGCTCTTGGGGAACCTCCCCAAGACCCTAACTGGGGGTCCTACACCGATAAACTCATCTTT. The encoded protein is CALGEPPQDPNWGSYTDKLIF. The chain couples TRDV1 to TRDJ1; 8 positions agree with TRDD3. The CDR3 spans 21 residues. With 1 base clipped from V and 0 bases from J, the junction kept 19 bases outside the gene matches. CDR1 and CDR2 (germline): TSWWSYY, QGS.

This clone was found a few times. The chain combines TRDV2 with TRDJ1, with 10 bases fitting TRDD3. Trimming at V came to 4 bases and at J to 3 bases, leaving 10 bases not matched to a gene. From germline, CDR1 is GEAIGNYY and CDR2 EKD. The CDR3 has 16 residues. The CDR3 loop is CACEGGYEVSSDKLIF. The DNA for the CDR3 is TGTGCCTGTGAAGGGGGATACGAGGTTTCGTCCGATAAACTCATCTTT.

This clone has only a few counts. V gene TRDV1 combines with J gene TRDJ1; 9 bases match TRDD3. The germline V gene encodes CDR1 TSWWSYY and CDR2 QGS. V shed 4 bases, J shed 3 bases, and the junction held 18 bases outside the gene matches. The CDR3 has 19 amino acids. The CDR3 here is CALGGSFVTLGDCADKLIF. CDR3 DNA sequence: TGTGCTCTTGGGGGTTCCTTCGTGACGCTGGGGGATTGCGCCGATAAACTCATCTTT.

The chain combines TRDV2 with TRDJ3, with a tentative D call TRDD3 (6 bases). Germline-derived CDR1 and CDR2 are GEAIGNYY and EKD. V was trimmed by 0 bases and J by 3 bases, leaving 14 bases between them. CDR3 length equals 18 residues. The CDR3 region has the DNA TGTGCCTGTGACACCGGGAGATACGATAGCTGGGACACCCGACAGATGTTTTTC. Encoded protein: CACDTGRYDSWDTRQMFF.

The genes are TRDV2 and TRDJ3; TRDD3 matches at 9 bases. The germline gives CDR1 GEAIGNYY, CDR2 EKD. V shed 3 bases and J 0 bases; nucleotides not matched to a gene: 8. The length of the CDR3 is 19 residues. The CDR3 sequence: CACDSVLGERSWDTRQMFF. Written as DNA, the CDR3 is TGTGCCTGTGACTCCGTACTGGGGGAACGCTCCTGGGACACCCGACAGATGTTTTTC.

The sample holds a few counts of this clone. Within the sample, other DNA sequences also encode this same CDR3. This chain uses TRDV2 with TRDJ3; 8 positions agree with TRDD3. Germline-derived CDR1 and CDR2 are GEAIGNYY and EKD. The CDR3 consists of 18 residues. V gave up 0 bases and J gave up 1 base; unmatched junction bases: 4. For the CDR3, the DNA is TGTGCCTGTGACACCGGGGATACTAGGTCCTGGGACACCCGACAGATGTTTTTC. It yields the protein CACDTGDTRSWDTRQMFF.

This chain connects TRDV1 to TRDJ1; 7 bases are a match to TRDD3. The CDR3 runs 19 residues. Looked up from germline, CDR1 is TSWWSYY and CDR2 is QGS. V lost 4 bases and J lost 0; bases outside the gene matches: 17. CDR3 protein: CALGVLPPWGTTYTDKLIF. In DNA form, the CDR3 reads TGTGCTCTTGGGGTTCTTCCACCGTGGGGGACCACGTACACCGATAAACTCATCTTT.